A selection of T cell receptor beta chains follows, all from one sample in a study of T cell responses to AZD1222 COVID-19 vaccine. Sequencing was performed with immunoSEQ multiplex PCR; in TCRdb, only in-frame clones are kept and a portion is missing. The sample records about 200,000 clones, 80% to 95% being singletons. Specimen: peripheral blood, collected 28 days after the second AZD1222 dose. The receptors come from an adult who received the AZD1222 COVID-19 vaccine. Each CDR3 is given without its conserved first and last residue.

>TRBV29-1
SVPWTGGGTQY
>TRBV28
ASSRTTGDRQPQH
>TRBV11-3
ASSFSGTRAYGYT
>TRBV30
AWKSGTWTGEQY
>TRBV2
ASSEALSATNTGELF
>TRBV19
ASSIPRDWTYNEQF
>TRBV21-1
ASLRGLVTGANVLT
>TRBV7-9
ASSLIGSEKLF
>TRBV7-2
ASSKRDGYGYT
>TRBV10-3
AIFGDSLETQY
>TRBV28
ASSSPGGQGYNSPLH
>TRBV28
ASSPPRTLTTYEQY
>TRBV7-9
ASSTRGIAEAF
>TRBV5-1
ASSLAGDSYEQY
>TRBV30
AWSVLAGGYTEAF
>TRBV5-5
ASSLVGTGNQEQY
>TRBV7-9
ASSGGAGLGEDGYT
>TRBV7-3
ASKTASGANVLT
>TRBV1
TSSQVGLAGARNEQF
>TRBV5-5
ASSLGDTQY
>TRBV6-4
ASSDSAGGYNEQF
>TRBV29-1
SVLTSGRAREQF
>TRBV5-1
ASSLAGGGGNEQF
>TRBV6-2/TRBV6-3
ASSYSGVDTIY
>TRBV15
ATLTGAHYEQY
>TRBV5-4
ASSLELAGGGNEQF
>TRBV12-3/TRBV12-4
ASTVAGYNEQF
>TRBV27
ASSPGGGSLSGNTIY
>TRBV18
ASTKGGAHEQY
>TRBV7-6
ASSLRDRGLNEQF
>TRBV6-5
ASNWAGYGYT
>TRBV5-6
ASSPVTVEFNYGYT
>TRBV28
ASSGTGGAPRGYGYT
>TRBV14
ASSQGWRGNPYEQY
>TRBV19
ASTLGTGTEAF
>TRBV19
ASSIPYDRTLHVLT
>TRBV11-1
ASSLETGFTGELF
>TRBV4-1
ASSQGRGNQPQH
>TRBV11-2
ASSFHLAEASYNEQF
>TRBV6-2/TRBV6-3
ASSFPLGLDTEAF
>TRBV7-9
ASRPDHPRETQY
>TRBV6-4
ASSVPVGGEKLF
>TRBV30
AYRPGQVSSPLH
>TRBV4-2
ASSHEDRGNYGYT
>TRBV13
ASSLLLRGYT
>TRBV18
ASLGSTGELF
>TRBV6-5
ASRSGTATQY
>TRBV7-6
ASSLPPSTGRSSYEQY
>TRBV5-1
ASSPGPKREEKLF
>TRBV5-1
ASSLPGLAGVTGELF
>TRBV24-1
ATSELSGSTDTQY
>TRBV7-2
ASSCFIWGELLAKNIQY
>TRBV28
ASTPRVGKRTYSYEQY
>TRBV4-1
ASSQGRGQFLLEQF
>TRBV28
ASSLTPGIQY
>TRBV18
ASSPPAGALGNEQF
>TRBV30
AWSSGLAQPQH
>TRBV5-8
ASRRVGPSSNEQF